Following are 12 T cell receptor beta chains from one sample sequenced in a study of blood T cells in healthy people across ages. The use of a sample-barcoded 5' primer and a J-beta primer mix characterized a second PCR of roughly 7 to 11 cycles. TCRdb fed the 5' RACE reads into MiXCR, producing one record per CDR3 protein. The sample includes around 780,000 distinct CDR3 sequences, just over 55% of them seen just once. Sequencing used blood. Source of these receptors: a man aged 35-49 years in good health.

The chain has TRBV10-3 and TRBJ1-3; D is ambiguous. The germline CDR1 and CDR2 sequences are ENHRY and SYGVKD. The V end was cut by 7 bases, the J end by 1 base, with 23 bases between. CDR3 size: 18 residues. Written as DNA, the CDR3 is TGTGCCATCATAATCGGTTTCGTGGGAAGAAAATCTGGAAACACCATATATTTT. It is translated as CAIIIGFVGRKSGNTIYF.

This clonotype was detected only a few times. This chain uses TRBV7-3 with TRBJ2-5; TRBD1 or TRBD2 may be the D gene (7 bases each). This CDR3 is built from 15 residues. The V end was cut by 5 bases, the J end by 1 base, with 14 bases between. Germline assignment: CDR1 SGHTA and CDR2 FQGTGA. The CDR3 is CASSPQGGSQETQYF. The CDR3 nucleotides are TGTGCCAGCAGCCCGCAGGGGGGGTCCCAAGAGACCCAGTACTTC. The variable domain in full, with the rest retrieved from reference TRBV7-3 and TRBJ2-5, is GAGVSQTPSNKVTEKGKYVELRCDPISGHTALYWYRQSLGQGPEFLIYFQGTGAADDSGLPNDRFFAVRPEGSVSTLKIQRTERGDSAVYLCASSPQGGSQETQYFGPGTRLLVL.

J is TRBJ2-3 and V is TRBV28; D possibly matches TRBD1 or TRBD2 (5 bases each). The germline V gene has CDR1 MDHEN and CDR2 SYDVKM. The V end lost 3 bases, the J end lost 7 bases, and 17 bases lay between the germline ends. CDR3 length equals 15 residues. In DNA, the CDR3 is TGTGCCAGCAGTTTCCCAGGGAAGAGGGAGCATACGCAGTATTTT. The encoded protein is CASSFPGKREHTQYF.

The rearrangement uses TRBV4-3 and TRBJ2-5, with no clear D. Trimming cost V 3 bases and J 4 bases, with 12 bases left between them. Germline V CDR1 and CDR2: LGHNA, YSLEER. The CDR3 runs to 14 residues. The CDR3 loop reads CASSHSVWGETQYF. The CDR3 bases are TGCGCCAGCAGCCATTCCGTATGGGGAGAGACCCAGTACTTC.

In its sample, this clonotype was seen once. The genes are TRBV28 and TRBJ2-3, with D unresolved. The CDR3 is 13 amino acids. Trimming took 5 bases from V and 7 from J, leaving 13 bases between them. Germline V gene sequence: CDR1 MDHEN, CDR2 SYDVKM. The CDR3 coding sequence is TGTGCCAGCAGTGCCCTCGCAGGACATACGCAGTATTTT. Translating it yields CASSALAGHTQYF. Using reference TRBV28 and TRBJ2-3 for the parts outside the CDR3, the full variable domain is DVKVTQSSRYLVKRTGEKVFLECVQDMDHENMFWYRQDPGLGLRLIYFSYDVKMKEKGDIPEGYSVSREKKERFSLILESASTNQTSMYLCASSALAGHTQYFGPGTRLTVL.

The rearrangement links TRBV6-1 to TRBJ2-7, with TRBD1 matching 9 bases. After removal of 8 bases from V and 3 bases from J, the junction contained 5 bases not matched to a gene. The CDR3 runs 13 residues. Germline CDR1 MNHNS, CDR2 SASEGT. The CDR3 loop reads CASAGDRVYEQYF. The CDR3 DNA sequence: TGTGCCAGCGCGGGGGACAGGGTCTACGAGCAGTACTTC.

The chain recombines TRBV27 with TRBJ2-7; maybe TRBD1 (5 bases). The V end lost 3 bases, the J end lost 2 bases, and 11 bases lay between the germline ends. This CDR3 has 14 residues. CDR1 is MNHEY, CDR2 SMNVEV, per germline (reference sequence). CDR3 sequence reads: CASSFSLRAYEQYF. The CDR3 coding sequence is TGTGCCAGCAGTTTCAGCCTCAGGGCCTACGAGCAGTACTTC.

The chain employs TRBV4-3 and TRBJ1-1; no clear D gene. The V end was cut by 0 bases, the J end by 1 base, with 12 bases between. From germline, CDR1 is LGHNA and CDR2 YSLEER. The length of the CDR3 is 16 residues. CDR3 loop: CASSQDVGDGNTEAFF. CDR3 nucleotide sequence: TGCGCCAGCAGCCAAGACGTCGGGGATGGGAACACTGAAGCTTTCTTT.

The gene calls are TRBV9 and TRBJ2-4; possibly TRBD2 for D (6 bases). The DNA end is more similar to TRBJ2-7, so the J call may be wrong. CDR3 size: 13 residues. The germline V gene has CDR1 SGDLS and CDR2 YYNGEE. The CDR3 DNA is TGTGCCAGCAGCGTTGCGGGACTGTACGAGCAGTACTTC. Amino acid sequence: CASSVAGLYEQYF.

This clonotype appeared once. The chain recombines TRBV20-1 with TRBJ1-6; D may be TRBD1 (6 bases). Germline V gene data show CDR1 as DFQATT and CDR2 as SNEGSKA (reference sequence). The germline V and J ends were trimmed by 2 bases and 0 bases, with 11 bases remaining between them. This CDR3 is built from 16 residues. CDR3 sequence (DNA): TGCAGTGCTAGATCCACAGGGAGCTCCTATAATTCACCCCTCCACTTT. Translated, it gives CSARSTGSSYNSPLHF.

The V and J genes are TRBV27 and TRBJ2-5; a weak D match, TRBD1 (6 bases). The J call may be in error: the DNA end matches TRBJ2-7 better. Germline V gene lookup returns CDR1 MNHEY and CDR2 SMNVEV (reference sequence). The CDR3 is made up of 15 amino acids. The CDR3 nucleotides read TGTGCCAGCAGTACCGGGACACTCTACACTCGCGAGCAGTACTTC. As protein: CASSTGTLYTREQYF.

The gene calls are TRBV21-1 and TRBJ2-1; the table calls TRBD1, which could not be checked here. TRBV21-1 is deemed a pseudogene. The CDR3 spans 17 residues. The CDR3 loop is CASSKKPPLGGSNEQFF. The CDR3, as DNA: TGTGCCAGCAGCAAAAAACCCCCTCTGGGGGGGAGCAATGAGCAGTTCTTC.